This T cell receptor (beta chain) was sequenced for a study of beta chain features in type 1 diabetes. In regard to this clone: This sample also contains other DNA sequences that code for the same CDR3.

Every bit of the isolated RNA underwent reverse transcription, so sequencing read expressed TCRB transcripts. The protocol was immunoSEQ multiplex PCR, while the TCRdb copy is restricted to in-frame clones and leaves out a portion. The sample contains hundreds of thousands of clones, around 68% of which appear only once. Trimming removed 3 bases from V and 2 bases from J, with 5 bases in between. The CDR3 length is 12 residues. From germline, CDR1 is GTSNPN and CDR2 SVGIG (reference sequence). This chain joins TRBV30 and TRBJ1-3, with unresolved D. Sample: naive CD4+ T cells from blood. This clonotype was sampled from a man aged 30-40 years in good health. CDR3 DNA: TGTGCCTGGAGCGGCCCTGGAAACACCATATATTTT. Protein: CAWSGPGNTIYF.